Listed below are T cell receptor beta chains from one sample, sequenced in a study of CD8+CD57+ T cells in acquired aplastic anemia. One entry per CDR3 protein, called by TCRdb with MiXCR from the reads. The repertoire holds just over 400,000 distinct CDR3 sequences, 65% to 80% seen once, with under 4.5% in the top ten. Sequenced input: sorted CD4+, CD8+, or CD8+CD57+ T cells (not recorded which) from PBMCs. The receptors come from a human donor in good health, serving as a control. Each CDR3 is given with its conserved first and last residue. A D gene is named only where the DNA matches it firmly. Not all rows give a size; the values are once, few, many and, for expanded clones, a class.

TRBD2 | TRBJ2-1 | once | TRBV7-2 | TGTGCCAGCAGCTTAGCTAGCGGGGGGGTTGACAATGAGCAGTTCTTC | CASSLASGGVDNEQFF
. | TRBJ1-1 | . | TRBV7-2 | TGTGCCAGCAGCTTAGGGCCCTACGAGCAGTACTCCGTCTTT | CASSLGPYEQYSVF
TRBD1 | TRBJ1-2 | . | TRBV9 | TGTGCCAGCAGCACCCGGACAGGAAATACGAACTATGGCTACACCTTC | CASSTRTGNTNYGYTF
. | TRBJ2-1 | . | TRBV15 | TGTGCCAGCAGCTTAGATGTGGGCGAACAGTTCTTC | CASSLDVGEQFF
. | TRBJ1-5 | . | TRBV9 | TGTGCCAGCAGTTTTATGGGATTTGGGAACCAGTCCCAGCATTTT | CASSFMGFGNQSQHF
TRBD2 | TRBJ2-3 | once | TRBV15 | TGTGCCACCAGCAGAAGGACTAGCGGGGGGCTCACAGATACGCAGTATTTT | CATSRRTSGGLTDTQYF
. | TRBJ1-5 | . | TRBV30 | TGTGCCTGGAGCCCTACAGGGAACAATCAGCCCCAGCATTTT | CAWSPTGNNQPQHF
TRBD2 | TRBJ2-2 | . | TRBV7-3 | TGTGCCAGCAGCGTGTGTAGCGGGGGGCCAGCCCCCGGGGAGCTGTTTTTT | CASSVCSGGPAPGELFF
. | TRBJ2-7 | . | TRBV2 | TGTGCCAGCAGTACTTTTTCCTACGAGCAGTACTTC | CASSTFSYEQYF
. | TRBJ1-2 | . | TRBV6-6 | TGTGCCAGCAGTGTGACACCTTGTTATGGCTACACCTTC | CASSVTPCYGYTF
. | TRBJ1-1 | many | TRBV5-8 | TGTGCCAGCAGCCCAAATGGAGGGGCAGGGACTGAAGCTTTCTTT | CASSPNGGAGTEAFF
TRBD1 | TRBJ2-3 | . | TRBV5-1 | TGCGCCAGCAGCCTGGACAGGGCGGCGCAGTATTTT | CASSLDRAAQYF
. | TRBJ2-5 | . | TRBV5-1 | TGCGCCAGCTCAACGGGGCAGAAGTACCAAGAGACCCAGTACTTC | CASSTGQKYQETQYF
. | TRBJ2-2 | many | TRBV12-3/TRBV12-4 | TGTGCCAGCACCGGTAGTGACACCGGGGAGCTGTTTTTT | CASTGSDTGELFF
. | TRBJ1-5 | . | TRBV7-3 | TGTGCCAGCAGCGCGAGGCCAAATGGGCCCTACCCTTTT | CASSARPNGPYPF
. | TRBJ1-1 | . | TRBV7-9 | TGTGCCAGCAGCCTAGGCGCTGACGGGGGAGCTTTCTTT | CASSLGADGGAFF
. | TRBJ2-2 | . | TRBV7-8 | TGTGCCAGCAGTTTCTCGAGGCTTGGGTTATCCGGGGAGCTGTTTTTT | CASSFSRLGLSGELFF
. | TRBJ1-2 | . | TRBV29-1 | TGCAGCGTTGCGGAAGGAAGGGCCTACTATGGCTACACCTTC | CSVAEGRAYYGYTF
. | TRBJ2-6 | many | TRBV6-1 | TGTGCCAGCAGTGAAGGCGGATTCTCTGGGGCCAACGTCCTGACTTTC | CASSEGGFSGANVLTF
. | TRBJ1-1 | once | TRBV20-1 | TGCAGTGCTCTACTGGGGGTGGTCGCTTTCTTT | CSALLGVVAFF
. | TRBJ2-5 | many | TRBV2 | TGTGCCAGCAGGACTACGGGTGAGGAGACCCAGTACTTC | CASRTTGEETQYF
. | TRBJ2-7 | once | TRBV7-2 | TGTGCCAGCAGCCCCGGTGGCCCGTGCGAGCAGTACTTC | CASSPGGPCEQYF
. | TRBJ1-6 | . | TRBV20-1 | TGCAGTGCTACACCGCCCGGGAATTCGCCCCTCCACTTT | CSATPPGNSPLHF
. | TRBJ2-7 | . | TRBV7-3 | TGTGCCAGCAGCGGGTCGGGAGTGTTTTGCGAGCCGTACTTC | CASSGSGVFCEPYF
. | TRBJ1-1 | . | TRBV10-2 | TGCGCCAGCATTGTCGAGGTTGCGAACACTGGCACTTTCTTT | CASIVEVANTGTFF
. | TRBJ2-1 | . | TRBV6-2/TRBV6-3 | TGTGCCAGCAGTTACTCGACGGGGGAGTATGAGCAGTTCTTC | CASSYSTGEYEQFF
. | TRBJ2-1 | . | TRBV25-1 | TGTGCCAGCGGGACGGAGTCCTACAATGAGCAGTTCTTC | CASGTESYNEQFF
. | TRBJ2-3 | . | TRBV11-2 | TGTGCCAGCAGCTTCTCGAACCATTGGTCCGATACGCAGTATTTT | CASSFSNHWSDTQYF
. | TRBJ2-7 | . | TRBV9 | TGTGCCAGCAGTGTATATAACAGCCGTAGCTCCTACCAGCAGTACTTC | CASSVYNSRSSYQQYF
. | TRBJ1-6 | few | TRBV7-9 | TGTGCCAGCAGCTTAAGTCTAGCCGGGACACCGAATTCACCCCTCCACTTT | CASSLSLAGTPNSPLHF
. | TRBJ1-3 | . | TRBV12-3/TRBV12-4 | TGTGCCAGCAGTCACGACAACTCTGGAAACGCCATATATTTT | CASSHDNSGNAIYF
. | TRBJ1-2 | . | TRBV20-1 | TGCAGTGCTAACGGGCAGGACAGCTATGGCTACACCTTC | CSANGQDSYGYTF
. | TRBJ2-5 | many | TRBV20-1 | TGCAGTGCTAGGGCAGGGGTCGAGACCCAGTACTTC | CSARAGVETQYF
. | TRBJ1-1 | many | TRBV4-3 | TGCGCCAGCAGCCAAGTTTGGAACACTGAAGCTTTCTTT | CASSQVWNTEAFF
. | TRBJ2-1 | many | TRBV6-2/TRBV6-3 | TGTGCCAGCAGAAGGGACACGGCCTACAATGAGCAGTTCTTC | CASRRDTAYNEQFF
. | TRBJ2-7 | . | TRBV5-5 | TGTGCCAGCAGCAAAACTGCGAGAGGCTACGAGCAGTACTTC | CASSKTARGYEQYF
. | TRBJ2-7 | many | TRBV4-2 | TGTGCCAGCAGCCAAGATAGGAGGGGCTACGAGCAGTACTTC | CASSQDRRGYEQYF
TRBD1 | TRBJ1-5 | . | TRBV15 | TGTGCCACCAGCAGAACTACAGGGGTGGCCGAGCCCCAGCATTTT | CATSRTTGVAEPQHF
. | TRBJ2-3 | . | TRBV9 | TGTGCCAGCAGCTCGAGGGGAGCGGAGACGCAGTACTTT | CASSSRGAETQYF
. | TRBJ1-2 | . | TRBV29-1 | TGCAGCGTTGAAGAGGCTAGCGGGGCAAATGGCTACACCTTC | CSVEEASGANGYTF
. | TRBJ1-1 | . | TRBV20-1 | TGCAGCGCCCGCGGGGGGTCGAACACTGAAGCTTTCTTT | CSARGGSNTEAFF